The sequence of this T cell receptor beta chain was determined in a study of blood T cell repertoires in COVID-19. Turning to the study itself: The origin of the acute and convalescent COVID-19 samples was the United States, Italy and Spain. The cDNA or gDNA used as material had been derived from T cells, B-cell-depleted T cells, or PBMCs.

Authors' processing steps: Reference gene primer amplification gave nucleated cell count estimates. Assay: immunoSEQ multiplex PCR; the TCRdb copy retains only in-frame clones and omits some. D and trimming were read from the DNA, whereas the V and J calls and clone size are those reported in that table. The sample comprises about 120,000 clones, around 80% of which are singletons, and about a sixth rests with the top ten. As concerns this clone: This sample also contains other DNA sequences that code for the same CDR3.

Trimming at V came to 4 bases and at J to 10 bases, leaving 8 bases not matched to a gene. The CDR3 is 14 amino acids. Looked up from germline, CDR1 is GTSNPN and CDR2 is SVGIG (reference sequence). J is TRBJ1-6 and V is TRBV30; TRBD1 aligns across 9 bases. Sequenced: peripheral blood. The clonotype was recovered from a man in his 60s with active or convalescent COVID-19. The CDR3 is CAWTLGQGGSPLHF. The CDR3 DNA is TGTGCCTGGACCCTGGGACAGGGTGGATCACCCCTCCACTTT.